These 17 T cell receptor beta chains originate from one sample sequenced in a study of T cell repertoires in cytomegalovirus infection. TCRdb processed the reads anew with MiXCR; each CDR3 protein has one entry. Of approximately 910,000 distinct CDR3 sequences detected, approximately 31% appear once; the ten largest clones hold roughly an eighth. Their antigens remain unidentified. The specimen comprised cultured CD8+ T cells from PBMCs, sampled from culture after CMV antigen stimulation. All receptors derive from a human donor in good health (CMV status not recorded). Some clones in this sample may be carry-over from other donors' samples.

This clonotype was found a few times. This chain connects TRBV4-3 to TRBJ1-1, with a weak D call TRBD1 (6 bases). The CDR3 totals 14 residues. Germline CDR1 reads LGHNA; CDR2 reads YSLEER. The germline V and J ends were trimmed by 5 bases and 5 bases, with 15 bases remaining between them. CDR3 residues: CASSYGQTKTEAFF. The CDR3, as DNA: TGCGCCAGCAGCTACGGACAGACCAAGACTGAAGCTTTCTTT.

Concerning this clonotype itself: Germline is not matched at one junction end, which may reflect a read error. The chain couples TRBV5-3 to TRBJ2-1; 7 bases match TRBD2. TRBV5-3 is an open reading frame, and its role is uncertain. The CDR3 is made up of 15 amino acids. CDR3 sequence: CASSFELARYNEQFF. CDR3 sequence (DNA): TGTGCCAGCAGCTTCGAACTAGCGCGTTACAATGAGCAGTTCTTC.

To note about this clonotype: A read error may account for a junction end that differs from germline. The V call is TRBV27, the J call TRBJ2-5; D gene ambiguous. Looked up from germline, CDR1 is MNHEY and CDR2 is SMNVEV (reference sequence). The CDR3 length is 13 residues. CDR3 DNA sequence: TGTGTCAGCAGTTTAAATCATCAAGAGACCCAGTACTTC. As protein: CVSSLNHQETQYF.

The J gene is TRBJ1-5, the V gene TRBV10-3; 9 bases match TRBD1. V lost 2 bases and J lost 1; bases outside the gene matches: 0. Germline CDR1 and CDR2: ENHRY and SYGVKD. The length of the CDR3 is 15 residues. As DNA, the CDR3 is TGTGCCATCAGTGAGACAGGGGGCAGCAATCAGCCCCAGCATTTT. Protein product: CAISETGGSNQPQHF.

This clonotype was detected ten times or more. The chain employs TRBV6-1 and TRBJ2-5, with 7 bases matching TRBD1. This CDR3 contains 13 residues. The junction had 2 bases not matched to a gene; V was cut back by 2 bases and J by 5 bases. CDR1 and CDR2 (germline): MNHNS, SASEGT. The CDR3, as DNA: TGTGCCAGCAGTGAAACAGGGGTGGAGACCCAGTACTTC. It translates to CASSETGVETQYF.

Concerning this clonotype: A much larger clone lies a single base off, so this may be a read error. The V call is TRBV7-6, the J call TRBJ1-4; D unclear. The germline V gene has CDR1 SGHVS and CDR2 FNYEAQ. The CDR3 loop spans 15 amino acids. In DNA form, the CDR3 reads TGTGCCAGCTGCTTACTCGGAGCAACTAATGAAAAACTGTTTTTT. This encodes CASCLLGATNEKLFF.

This chain joins TRBV28 and TRBJ2-7; TRBD2 aligns across 10 bases. Germline lookup yields CDR1 MDHEN and CDR2 SYDVKM. Trimming removed 4 bases from V and 5 bases from J; junction bases left unmatched: 5. The CDR3 is 14 residues long. CDR3 sequence reads: CASSSGLASHEQYV. In nucleotides, the CDR3 is TGTGCCAGCAGTTCGGGACTAGCGTCCCACGAGCAGTACGTC.

At least ten counts were recorded for this clonotype. The rearrangement joins TRBV2 to TRBJ2-7, with D tentatively TRBD1 (5 bases). V lost 5 bases and J lost 4, with 12 bases in between. The CDR3 is made up of 13 amino acids. CDR1 and CDR2 (germline): SNHLY, FYNNEI. CDR3 amino acids: CASSPWGPYEQYV. CDR3 sequence (DNA): TGTGCCAGCAGTCCTTGGGGCCCTTACGAGCAGTACGTC.

In its sample, this clonotype was seen many times. V and J are TRBV6-6 and TRBJ2-5; 10 bases map to TRBD1. Germline CDR1 and CDR2: MNHNY and SVGAGI (reference sequence). V gave up 2 bases and J gave up 5 bases; unmatched junction bases: 5. The CDR3 has 15 amino acids. The CDR3: CASSYRQGAHETQYF. The CDR3 nucleotides read TGTGCCAGCAGTTACCGACAGGGGGCCCACGAGACCCAGTACTTC.

The chain joins TRBV27 to TRBJ2-7, with TRBD1 identical over 9 bases. The junction had 20 bases not matched to a gene; V was cut back by 7 bases and J by 1 base. Germline loops: CDR1 MNHEY, CDR2 SMNVEV (reference sequence). CDR3 length: 19 residues. The CDR3 nucleotides are TGTGCCAGCACTTTGGAGCACAGGGGGCGAGAAAAAGGATCCTACGAGCAGTACGTC. It is translated as CASTLEHRGREKGSYEQYV.

This chain connects TRBV15 to TRBJ1-4; D unclear. The CDR3 sequence is 14 residues long. The V end lost 3 bases, the J end lost 4 bases, and 9 bases lay between the germline ends. Germline assignment: CDR1 LNHNV and CDR2 YYDKDF (reference sequence). CDR3 nucleotide sequence: TGTGCCACCAGCAGGACATTTGATAATGAAAAACTGTTTTTT. Translating it yields CATSRTFDNEKLFF.

The chain couples TRBV7-9 to TRBJ1-4; 8 bases match TRBD1. The length of the CDR3 is 18 residues. The J segment lost 8 bases and the V segment lost 0 bases, leaving 14 bases of the junction unmatched. Per the germline V gene, CDR1 is SEHNR and CDR2 is FQNEAQ (reference sequence). The CDR3 is CASSLAGQGEVIKEKLFF. DNA of the CDR3: TGTGCCAGCAGCTTAGCAGGACAGGGAGAGGTGATAAAGGAAAAACTGTTTTTT.

A few counts support this clonotype. CDR3 protein: CSVVSKGRYSYEQYF. Here the CDR3 DNA reads TGCAGCGTTGTCTCCAAGGGGAGGTACTCCTACGAGCAGTACTTC. The V and J genes are TRBV29-1 and TRBJ2-7; D perhaps matches TRBD2 (6 bases). Germline V gives CDR1 SQVTM, CDR2 ANQGSEA. The CDR3 is made up of 15 amino acids. Trimming stripped 4 bases from V and 0 bases from J, with 16 bases between.

This clonotype was counted a few times. One end of the junction is discordant with germline, which a read error may explain. The chain joins TRBV7-7 to TRBJ2-5, with D possibly being TRBD1 or TRBD2 (5 bases each). Germline V gene data show CDR1 as SSHAT and CDR2 as FNYEAQ (reference sequence). This CDR3 is 14 amino acids long. The CDR3 protein is CASSRRDPGETQYF. The CDR3 DNA sequence: TGTGCTAGCAGCCGTCGGGACCCGGGAGAGACCCAGTACTTC.

V is TRBV12-3 or TRBV12-4 and J is TRBJ2-1; 14 bases match TRBD2. V lost 6 bases and J lost 1; bases outside the gene matches: 5. This CDR3 spans 17 amino acids. The CDR3 here is CASRGTSGGRSYNEQFF. In DNA form, the CDR3 reads TGTGCCAGCAGGGGGACTAGCGGGGGACGGTCCTACAATGAGCAGTTCTTC.

Remarks on this clonotype: This may be a read error: a much more frequent sequence differs by one nucleotide. The final CDR3 position lacks the conserved phenylalanine or tryptophan, pointing to a likely read error. V is TRBV7-2 and J is TRBJ2-1; unclear D gene. The germline V and J ends were trimmed by 3 bases and 8 bases, with 8 bases remaining between them. Per germline, CDR1 SGHTA and CDR2 FQGNSA. The CDR3 runs to 12 residues. CDR3 nucleotide sequence: TGTGCCAGCAGCTTCGAGTACGATGAGCAGTTCTAC. This sequence encodes CASSFEYDEQFY.

The gene calls are TRBV20-1 and TRBJ1-2; D is perhaps TRBD1 (5 bases). The CDR3 has 13 amino acids. The V gene's germline CDR1 is DFQATT and CDR2 SNEGSKA (reference sequence). V was trimmed by 7 bases and J by 0 bases, leaving 12 bases between them. CDR3 region: CSGGGGTNYGYTF. The CDR3 region has the DNA TGCAGTGGGGGCGGAGGTACTAACTATGGCTACACCTTC.